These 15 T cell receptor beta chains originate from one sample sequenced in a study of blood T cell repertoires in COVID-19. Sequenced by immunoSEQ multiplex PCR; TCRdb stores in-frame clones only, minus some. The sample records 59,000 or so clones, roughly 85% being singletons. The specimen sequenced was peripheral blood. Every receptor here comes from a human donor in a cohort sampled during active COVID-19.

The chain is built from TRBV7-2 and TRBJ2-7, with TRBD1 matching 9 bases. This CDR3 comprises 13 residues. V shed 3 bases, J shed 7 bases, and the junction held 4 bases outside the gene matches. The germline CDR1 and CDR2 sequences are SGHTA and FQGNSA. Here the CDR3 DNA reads TGTGCCAGCAGCTTTAGGACAGGGGAAGAGCAGTACTTC. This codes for CASSFRTGEEQYF.

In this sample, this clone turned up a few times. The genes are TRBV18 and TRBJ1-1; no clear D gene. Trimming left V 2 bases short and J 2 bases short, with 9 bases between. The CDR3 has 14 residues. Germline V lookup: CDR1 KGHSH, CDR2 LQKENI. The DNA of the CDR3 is TGTGCCAGCTCACCATCGAACAGAAACACTGAAGCTTTCTTT. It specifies CASSPSNRNTEAFF.

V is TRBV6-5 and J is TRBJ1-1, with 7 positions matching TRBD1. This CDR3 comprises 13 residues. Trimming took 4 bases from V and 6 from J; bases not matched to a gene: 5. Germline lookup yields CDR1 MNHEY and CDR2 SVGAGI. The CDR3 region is CASSLIGTAEAFF. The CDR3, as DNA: TGTGCCAGCAGTTTAATTGGGACAGCTGAAGCTTTCTTT.

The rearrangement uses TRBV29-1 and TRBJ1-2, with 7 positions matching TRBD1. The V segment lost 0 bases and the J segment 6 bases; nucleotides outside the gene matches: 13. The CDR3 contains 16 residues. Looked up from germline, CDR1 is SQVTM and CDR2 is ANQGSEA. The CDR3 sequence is CSVEDLRDSVWDGYTF. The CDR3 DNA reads TGCAGCGTTGAAGATTTACGGGACAGCGTGTGGGATGGCTACACCTTC.

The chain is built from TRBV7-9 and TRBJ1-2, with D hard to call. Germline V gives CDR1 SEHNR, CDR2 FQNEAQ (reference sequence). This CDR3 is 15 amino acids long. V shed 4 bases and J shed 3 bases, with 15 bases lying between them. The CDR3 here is CASSSPSTGDYGYTF. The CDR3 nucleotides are TGTGCCAGCAGCTCTCCATCAACCGGGGACTATGGCTACACCTTC.

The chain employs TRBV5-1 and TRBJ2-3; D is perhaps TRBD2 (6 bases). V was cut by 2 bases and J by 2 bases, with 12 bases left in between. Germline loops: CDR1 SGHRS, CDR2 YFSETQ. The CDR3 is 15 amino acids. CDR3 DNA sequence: TGCGCCAGCAGCTTTCAACTAGCACCCACAGATACGCAGTATTTT. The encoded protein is CASSFQLAPTDTQYF.

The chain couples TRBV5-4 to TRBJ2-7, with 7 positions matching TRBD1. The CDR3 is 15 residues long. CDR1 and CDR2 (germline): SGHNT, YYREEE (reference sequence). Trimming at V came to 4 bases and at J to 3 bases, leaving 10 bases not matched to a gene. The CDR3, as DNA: TGTGCCAGCAGCCGACAGGGTCAGGGCCGCTACGAGCAGTACTTC. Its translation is CASSRQGQGRYEQYF.

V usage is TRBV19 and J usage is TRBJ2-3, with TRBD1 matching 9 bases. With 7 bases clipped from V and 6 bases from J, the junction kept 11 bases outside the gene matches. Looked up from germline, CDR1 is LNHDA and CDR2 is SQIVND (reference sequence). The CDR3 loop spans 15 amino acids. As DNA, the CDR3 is TGTGCCAGTACCCTGGGTGGACAGGGGTGGGATACGCAGTATTTT. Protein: CASTLGGQGWDTQYF.

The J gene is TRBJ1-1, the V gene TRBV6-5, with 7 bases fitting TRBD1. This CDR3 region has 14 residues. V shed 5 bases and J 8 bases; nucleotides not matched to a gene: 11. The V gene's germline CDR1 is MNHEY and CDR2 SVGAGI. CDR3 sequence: CASSRTGRKIEAFF. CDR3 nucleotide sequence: TGTGCCAGCAGTCGGACAGGCCGGAAGATAGAAGCTTTCTTT.

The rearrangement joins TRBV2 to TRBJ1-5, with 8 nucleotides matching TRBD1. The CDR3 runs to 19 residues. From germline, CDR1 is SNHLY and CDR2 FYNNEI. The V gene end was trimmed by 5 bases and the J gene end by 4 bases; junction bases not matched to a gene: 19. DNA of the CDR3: TGTGCCAGCAGTCGACCACGGGACAGGCCCACCCCCCTTAATCAGCCCCAGCATTTT. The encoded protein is CASSRPRDRPTPLNQPQHF.

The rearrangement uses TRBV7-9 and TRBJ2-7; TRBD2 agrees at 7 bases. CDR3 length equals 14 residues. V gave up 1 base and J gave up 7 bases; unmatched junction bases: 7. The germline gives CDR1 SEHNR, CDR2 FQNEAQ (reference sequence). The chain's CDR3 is CASSLEVRGEEQYF. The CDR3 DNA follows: TGTGCCAGCAGCTTAGAAGTTCGGGGGGAAGAGCAGTACTTC.

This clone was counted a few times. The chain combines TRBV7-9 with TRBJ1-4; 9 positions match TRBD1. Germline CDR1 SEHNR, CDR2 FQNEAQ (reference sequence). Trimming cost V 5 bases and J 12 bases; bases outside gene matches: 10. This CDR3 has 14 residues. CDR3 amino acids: CASSPVDRGGELFF. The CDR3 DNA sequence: TGTGCCAGCAGCCCTGTGGACAGGGGAGGTGAACTGTTTTTT.

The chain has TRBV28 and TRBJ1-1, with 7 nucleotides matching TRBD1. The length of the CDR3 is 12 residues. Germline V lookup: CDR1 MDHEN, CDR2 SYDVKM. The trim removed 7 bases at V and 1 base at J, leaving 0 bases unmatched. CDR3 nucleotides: TGTGCCAGCACAGGGGGGAACACTGAAGCTTTCTTT. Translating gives CASTGGNTEAFF.

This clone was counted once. As DNA, the CDR3 is TGTGCCAGCAGCTCTAGCGGGGTGATTATCGAGACCCAGTACTTC. The encoded protein is CASSSSGVIIETQYF. V gene TRBV7-2 combines with J gene TRBJ2-5; TRBD2 aligns across 9 bases. Unmatched junction bases numbered 8, after V lost 4 bases and J lost 5 bases. Germline V lookup: CDR1 SGHTA, CDR2 FQGNSA. CDR3 length: 15 residues.

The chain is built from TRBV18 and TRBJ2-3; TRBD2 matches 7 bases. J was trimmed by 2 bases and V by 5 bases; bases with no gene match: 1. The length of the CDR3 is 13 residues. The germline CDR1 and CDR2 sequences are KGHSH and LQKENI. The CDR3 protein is CASSGTNTDTQYF. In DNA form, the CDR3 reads TGTGCCAGCTCAGGGACTAACACAGATACGCAGTATTTT.